This T cell receptor beta chain was captured in a study of T-cell reconstitution after alpha-beta-depleted transplantation in children. This clonotype appeared a few times. The V and J ends lost 5 bases and 7 bases respectively, with 17 bases between them. This CDR3 region has 15 residues. Germline lookup yields CDR1 SGHTA and CDR2 FQGNSA. Unique molecular identifiers were incorporated into the prepared TCRbeta library. A single record per CDR3 protein comes from TCRdb applying MiXCR to the PCR reads. The table shows 210,000 or so distinct CDR3 sequences, with approximately 9.5% occurring only once. This chain uses TRBV7-2 with TRBJ1-4; D perhaps matches TRBD1 (5 bases). Sequenced here: PBMCs from the stem cell graft donor, sampled from the stem cell graft. The TCR originated in a human donor who donated a stem cell graft to a child with acute lymphoblastic leukemia. The CDR3 DNA reads as TGTGCCAGCAGCAGACTGGGGGTGATCGGTGAAAAACTGTTTTTT. Translation: CASSRLGVIGEKLFF.